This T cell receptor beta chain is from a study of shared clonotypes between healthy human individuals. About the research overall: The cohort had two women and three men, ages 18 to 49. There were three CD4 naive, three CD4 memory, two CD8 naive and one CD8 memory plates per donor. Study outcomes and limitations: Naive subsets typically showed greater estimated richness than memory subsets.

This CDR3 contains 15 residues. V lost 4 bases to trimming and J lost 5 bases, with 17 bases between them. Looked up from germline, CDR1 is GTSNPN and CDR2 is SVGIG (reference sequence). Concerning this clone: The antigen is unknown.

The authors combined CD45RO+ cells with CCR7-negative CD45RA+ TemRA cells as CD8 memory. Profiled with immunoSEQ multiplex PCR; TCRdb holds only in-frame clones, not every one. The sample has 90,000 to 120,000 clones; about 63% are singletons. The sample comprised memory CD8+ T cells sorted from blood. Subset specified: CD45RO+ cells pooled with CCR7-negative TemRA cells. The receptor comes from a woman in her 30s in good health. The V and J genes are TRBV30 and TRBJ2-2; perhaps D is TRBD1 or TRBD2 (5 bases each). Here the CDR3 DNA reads TGTGCCTGGACCCGTAGGGGCAGGGAGACCGGGGAGCTGTTTTTT. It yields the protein CAWTRRGRETGELFF. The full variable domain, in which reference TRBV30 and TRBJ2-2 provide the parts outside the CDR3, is SQTIHQWPATLVQPVGSPLSLECTVEGTSNPNLYWYRQAAGRGLQLLFYSVGIGQISSEVPQNLSASRPQDRQFILSSKKLLLSDSGFYLCAWTRRGRETGELFFGEGSRLTVL.